These 19 T cell receptor beta chains were sequenced from one sample in a study of molecular identifiers for immune sequencing clone quantification. Each CDR3 protein gets one entry after TCRdb re-called the PCR reads with MiXCR. The sample has about half a million distinct CDR3 sequences, around 21% seen once. Material for sequencing was naive CD8+ T cells from blood, with Jurkat cell RNA spiked in. Stated subset: FACS-sorted CD8+CD4-CCR7+CD45RA+ naive T cells. These receptor sequences come from a human donor in good health. Some libraries in this study had Jurkat cell RNA spiked in.

The sample holds a few counts of this clonotype. V gene TRBV7-9 combines with J gene TRBJ2-3; D unclear. The CDR3 covers 15 residues. CDR1 is SEHNR, CDR2 FQNEAQ, per germline (reference sequence). With 1 base removed from V and 3 bases from J, the gap between germline ends came to 11 bases. In DNA form, the CDR3 reads TGTGCCAGCAGCTTAGGTTACGGAACTACAGATACGCAGTATTTT. This encodes CASSLGYGTTDTQYF.

This clonotype came up a few times. The CDR3 sequence: CASSPDRGLGGANVLTF. In DNA form, the CDR3 reads TGTGCCAGCTCACCCGATCGCGGGTTAGGTGGGGCCAACGTCCTGACTTTC. V and J are TRBV18 and TRBJ2-6; the D gene is possibly TRBD2 (5 bases). Between the trimmed V and J ends, which lost 3 bases and 3 bases, there was a span of 15 bases. The CDR3 is 17 residues long. CDR1 is KGHSH, CDR2 LQKENI, per germline.

A remark on this clonotype: This may be a read error: a much more frequent sequence differs by one nucleotide. This chain connects TRBV23-1 to TRBJ1-2; no reliable D call. TRBV23-1 is marked as an open reading frame, function uncertain. V lost 0 bases, J lost 4 bases, and 9 bases lay in between. The CDR3 is 14 residues long. The CDR3 nucleotides read TGCGCCAGCAGTCAATCGAAGTGCCGCTATGGCTACACCTTC. This encodes CASSQSKCRYGYTF.

This clonotype was counted many times. The chain links TRBV7-6 to TRBJ2-7, with D perhaps assigned TRBD1 or TRBD2 (5 bases each). CDR3 length: 14 amino acids. The V gene's germline CDR1 is SGHVS and CDR2 FNYEAQ. V was trimmed by 3 bases and J by 4 bases, leaving 13 bases between them. CDR3 region: CASSLGRGWYEQYF. The DNA of the CDR3 is TGTGCCAGCAGCTTGGGACGCGGGTGGTACGAGCAGTACTTC.

The V and J genes are TRBV6-5 and TRBJ2-5; TRBD2 agrees at 11 bases. CDR3 length: 16 residues. The trim removed 4 bases at V and 3 bases at J, leaving 7 bases unmatched. Germline-derived CDR1 and CDR2 are MNHEY and SVGAGI. CDR3 nucleotide sequence: TGTGCCAGCAGTTTACTTAGCGGGGGGGCGGAAGAGACCCAGTACTTC. It specifies CASSLLSGGAEETQYF.

This clonotype was counted ten times or more. V is TRBV7-2 and J is TRBJ2-3; 9 bases agree with TRBD1. Germline V gives CDR1 SGHTA, CDR2 FQGNSA. V lost 8 bases, J lost 4 bases, and 4 bases stayed unmatched. The CDR3 spans 13 residues. The CDR3 DNA is TGTGCCAGCCCGGGACAGGGAGCAGATACGCAGTATTTT. Protein product: CASPGQGADTQYF.

This clonotype was counted ten times or more. This sequence joins TRBV28 and TRBJ2-5, with 10 bases that match TRBD2. V gave up 5 bases and J gave up 0 bases; unmatched junction bases: 15. The CDR3 consists of 19 residues. Germline CDR1 is MDHEN and CDR2 is SYDVKM. For the CDR3, the DNA is TGTGCCAGCAGTCCATCCGGACTAGCGGACGGGGGCTACCAAGAGACCCAGTACTTC. This gives the protein CASSPSGLADGGYQETQYF.

Points on this clonotype: Just one base apart from a much larger clone, this may be a read error. The chain links TRBV27 to TRBJ1-4, with a weak D call TRBD1 (5 bases). Germline assignment: CDR1 MNHEY and CDR2 SMNVEV (reference sequence). The CDR3 runs to 16 residues. This CDR3 is CASGLGATARNEKLFF. Written as DNA, the CDR3 is TGTGCCAGCGGTTTAGGGGCAACCGCAAGAAATGAAAAACTGTTTTTT.

V and J are TRBV19 and TRBJ2-2, with D possibly being TRBD1 (6 bases). CDR1 is LNHDA and CDR2 is SQIVND in the germline V gene (reference sequence). Trimming removed 8 bases from V and 1 base from J, with 20 bases in between. This CDR3 spans 17 amino acids. The chain's CDR3 is CASGVYPQTGNTGELFF. Written as DNA, the CDR3 is TGTGCCAGTGGAGTATATCCCCAGACAGGGAACACCGGGGAGCTGTTTTTT.

This clonotype was counted ten times or more. The rearrangement joins TRBV20-1 to TRBJ1-1, with TRBD1 as a possible D gene (5 bases). Germline lookup yields CDR1 DFQATT and CDR2 SNEGSKA (reference sequence). CDR3 length equals 12 residues. The germline V and J ends were trimmed by 2 bases and 4 bases, with 8 bases remaining between them. CDR3 DNA sequence: TGCAGTGCTAGAATCGGGGGCACTGAAGCTTTCTTT. It encodes CSARIGGTEAFF.

This clonotype has ten or more counts. The chain links TRBV28 to TRBJ2-3; maybe TRBD1 (6 bases). Trimming pared 7 bases from V and 4 bases from J, leaving 12 bases between. The CDR3 totals 13 residues. Germline CDR1 MDHEN, CDR2 SYDVKM. The CDR3 reads CASTGRTADTQYF. CDR3 DNA sequence: TGTGCCAGCACCGGGCGGACAGCAGATACGCAGTATTTT. Using reference TRBV28 and TRBJ2-3 for the parts outside the CDR3, the full variable domain is DVKVTQSSRYLVKRTGEKVFLECVQDMDHENMFWYRQDPGLGLRLIYFSYDVKMKEKGDIPEGYSVSREKKERFSLILESASTNQTSMYLCASTGRTADTQYFGPGTRLTVL.

The genes are TRBV30 and TRBJ2-1; 7 bases align to TRBD2. The CDR3 extends over 13 amino acids. Germline trimming cut 5 bases from V and 4 bases from J; bases unmatched to any gene: 5. The germline V gene has CDR1 GTSNPN and CDR2 SVGIG (reference sequence). In DNA form, the CDR3 reads TGTGCCTGGGGCCCCGGGAGGTACAATGAGCAGTTCTTC. Its protein product is CAWGPGRYNEQFF.

This clonotype was counted only a few times. This chain uses TRBV30 with TRBJ1-5; 10 bases match TRBD1. The CDR3 consists of 14 residues. CDR1 GTSNPN and CDR2 SVGIG come from the germline V gene (reference sequence). Trimming removed 2 bases from V and 5 bases from J; junction bases left unmatched: 3. The CDR3 DNA follows: TGTGCCTGGAGTTTTGGACAGGGGGATCAGCCCCAGCATTTT. This translates into CAWSFGQGDQPQHF.

This clonotype was picked up a small number of times. The rearrangement uses TRBV27 and TRBJ2-7; a possible D gene is TRBD2 (6 bases). The CDR3 length is 15 residues. The V gene's germline CDR1 is MNHEY and CDR2 SMNVEV (reference sequence). Deletions cut 6 bases from V and 3 bases from J, with 18 bases between. This CDR3 reads CASRTDGSGFYEQYF. CDR3 DNA: TGTGCCAGCAGGACTGACGGGAGCGGTTTCTACGAGCAGTACTTC.

This clonotype was detected many times. The chain joins TRBV2 to TRBJ2-3; a possible D gene is TRBD1 (5 bases). The CDR3 spans 13 residues. Germline V CDR1 and CDR2: SNHLY, FYNNEI. Trimming pared 4 bases from V and 4 bases from J, leaving 9 bases between. The CDR3 sequence is CASSAAGSDTQYF. The CDR3 nucleotides read TGTGCCAGCAGTGCAGCAGGGTCAGATACGCAGTATTTT.

In this sample, this clonotype turned up a few times. CDR3 DNA: TGTGCCAGCAGTTTGCTCCCGGACAGGGTCCTCTGGGATGAGCAGTTCTTC. Translation: CASSLLPDRVLWDEQFF. This chain connects TRBV27 to TRBJ2-1; 8 bases agree with TRBD1. Germline V gives CDR1 MNHEY, CDR2 SMNVEV (reference sequence). The J segment lost 8 bases and the V segment lost 3 bases, leaving 15 bases of the junction unmatched. The CDR3 contains 17 residues.

Comment on this clonotype: Just one base apart from a much larger clone, this may be a read error. A read error is likely, as this CDR3 ends without the conserved phenylalanine or tryptophan. This rearrangement joins TRBV5-1 to TRBJ1-3; D uncertain. CDR1 is SGHRS and CDR2 is YFSETQ in the germline V gene. Deletions cut 0 bases from V and 0 bases from J, with 7 bases between. There are 15 residues in the CDR3. The CDR3 DNA follows: TGCGCCAGCAGCTTGGGGCCTTCCTCTGGAAACACCATATATTCT. The encoded protein is CASSLGPSSGNTIYS.

The chain combines TRBV6-4 with TRBJ2-3; no clear D gene. The CDR3 length is 17 residues. V was clipped by 3 bases and J by 1 base, with 17 bases between them. CDR1 MRHNA and CDR2 SNTAGT come from the germline V gene. DNA of the CDR3: TGTGCCAGCAGTGAACCCCCCGGGCGGAATCGCACAGATACGCAGTATTTT. Amino acids: CASSEPPGRNRTDTQYF.

To note about this clonotype: This may be a read error: a much more frequent sequence differs by one nucleotide. The genes are TRBV7-9 and TRBJ1-1; D might be TRBD1 (6 bases). Per germline, CDR1 SEHNR and CDR2 FQNEAQ (reference sequence). CDR3 length equals 15 residues. V lost 5 bases, J lost 0 bases, and 13 bases lay in between. The CDR3: CASSPGEGMNTEAFF. The CDR3 DNA follows: TGTGCCAGCAGCCCAGGGGAGGGAATGAACACTGAAGCTTTCTTT.